This T cell receptor beta chain originates from a study of identical twins. TCRdb fed the 5' RACE reads into MiXCR, producing one record per CDR3 protein. The data show roughly 720,000 distinct CDR3 sequences, 18% seen once. Germline V gene data show CDR1 as SGHDN and CDR2 as FVKESK. This CDR3 has 14 residues. Trimming pared 4 bases from V and 4 bases from J, leaving 14 bases between. These data also formed part of another study, on T cells expressing NK-cell markers. From that study: The study drew TCR beta repertoires from sorted CD3+CD56+NKG2C+, CD3+CD56+NKG2C- and CD3+CD56-NKG2C+ T cells. The authors sequenced eight donors, of whom seven were HCMV-seropositive and one was seronegative. In several experiments, sorting was confined to alpha-beta TCR T cells through use of an anti-gamma-delta TCR antibody. The CD3+CD56-NKG2C+ fraction of a few donors was likewise dominated by these clonotypes.

The genes are TRBV14 and TRBJ2-7; TRBD2 is a possible D gene (5 bases). Sequencing was done on a sample of PBMCs. The sequence was obtained from a young woman in good health. The CDR3 nucleotides are TGTGCCAGCAGCCTCACCGGACTTGGGTACGAGCAGTACTTC. Protein sequence: CASSLTGLGYEQYF.